What follows describes a single T cell receptor (beta chain). Its antigen is undetermined. This entry is derived from a study of a mutant IDH1 vaccine in newly diagnosed glioma. The wider study: Patients under treatment included approximately 62% males and around 38% females and had a mean age of around 37 years.

Indicated time point: week 47, end of study. All doses held 300 ug of mutant IDH1 20-mer peptide, with topical imiquimod. V shed 6 bases, J shed 0 bases, and the junction held 5 bases outside the gene matches. The CDR3 sequence is 14 residues long. Germline V gene sequence: CDR1 MDHEN, CDR2 SYDVKM. Produced via immunoSEQ multiplex PCR; TCRdb's table is partial and in-frame only. The table records 30,000 to 35,000 clones, over 85% of them present only once. V usage is TRBV28 and J usage is TRBJ2-7, with TRBD2 identical over 7 bases. This receptor was taken from a man in his forties with glioma. The source was PBMCs, collected from a glioma patient whose treatment included an IDH1 peptide vaccine. The CDR3 reads CASRGGASSYEQYF. The CDR3 nucleotides read TGTGCCAGCAGGGGAGGGGCCAGCTCCTACGAGCAGTACTTC.